Presented here are 29 T cell receptor beta chains from one specimen sequenced in a study of shared clonotypes between healthy human individuals. Naive CD8 cells lacked CD45RO, underwent positive selection for CCR7 and left out terminally differentiated effector memory CD45RA+ cells. Profiling relied on immunoSEQ multiplex PCR, and the TCRdb table lists in-frame clones only, not all of them. The sample carries about 1.9 million clones, roughly 95% recorded once. The sample comprised naive CD8+ T cells from PBMCs. These receptors were obtained from a young man in good health. Some clones in this sample may be carry-over from other donors' samples.

To note about this clone: In the same sample, other DNA sequences code for this CDR3. The chain links TRBV7-9 to TRBJ2-7; D might be TRBD2 (5 bases). Germline assignment: CDR1 SEHNR and CDR2 FQNEAQ (reference sequence). The CDR3 extends over 15 amino acids. The ends were cut back, 4 bases at V and 1 base at J, with 14 bases in the middle. CDR3 sequence reads: CASSSPERSSYEQYF. The CDR3 bases are TGTGCCAGCAGCTCTCCTGAGCGGAGTTCCTACGAGCAGTACTTC.

For this clone: Additional DNA sequences in this sample encode the identical CDR3. The chain has TRBV9 and TRBJ2-7, with D perhaps assigned TRBD1 or TRBD2 (5 bases each). In germline, CDR1 is SGDLS, CDR2 YYNGEE. The V end lost 0 bases, the J end lost 1 base, and 11 bases lay between the germline ends. The CDR3 has 15 amino acids. CDR3 bases: TGTGCCAGCAGCGTAGATCCGGGACCTTCCTACGAGCAGTACTTC. As protein: CASSVDPGPSYEQYF.

This chain links TRBV27 with TRBJ2-5; no clear D gene. The germline V and J ends were trimmed by 2 bases and 1 base, with 11 bases remaining between them. CDR3 length: 15 residues. From germline, CDR1 is MNHEY and CDR2 SMNVEV (reference sequence). The CDR3 loop is CASSLRVGFQETQYF. The CDR3 DNA reads TGTGCCAGCAGTTTAAGGGTGGGGTTCCAAGAGACCCAGTACTTC.

CDR3: CASSLVGVAGRQFF. The DNA of the CDR3 is TGTGCCAGCAGCTTGGTAGGCGTAGCAGGCAGGCAGTTCTTC. The rearrangement links TRBV5-6 to TRBJ2-1; no definite D call. With 0 bases removed from V and 12 bases from J, the gap between germline ends came to 16 bases. The length of the CDR3 is 14 residues. Germline V gene lookup returns CDR1 SGHDT and CDR2 YYEEEE. Supplemented by reference TRBV5-6 and TRBJ2-1, the full variable domain reads DAGVTQSPTHLIKTRGQQVTLRCSPKSGHDTVSWYQQALGQGPQFIFQYYEEEERQRGNFPDRFSGHQFPNYSSELNVNALLLGDSALYLCASSLVGVAGRQFFGPGTRLTVL.

V is TRBV7-9 and J is TRBJ2-3; D remains unclear. The CDR3 consists of 14 residues. CDR1 SEHNR and CDR2 FQNEAQ come from the germline V gene (reference sequence). Trimming removed 5 bases from V and 3 bases from J, with 12 bases in between. CDR3 protein: CASSRLGLTDTQYF. The CDR3 nucleotides are TGTGCCAGCAGCCGTTTAGGGCTGACAGATACGCAGTATTTT.

The CDR3 DNA follows: TGCGCCAGCAGCTTGGCGGGGAGGCGTCCCGAAAAACTGTTTTTT. This gives the protein CASSLAGRRPEKLFF. V usage is TRBV5-1 and J usage is TRBJ1-4; D unclear. V lost 0 bases and J 8 bases, leaving 14 bases between the germline ends. Germline assignment: CDR1 SGHRS and CDR2 YFSETQ. CDR3 length equals 15 residues.

As concerns this clone: Distinct nucleotide sequences in the sample also encode this CDR3. The chain employs TRBV6-5 and TRBJ2-7; TRBD2 agrees at 7 bases. The CDR3 loop spans 14 amino acids. Germline trimming cut 0 bases from V and 6 bases from J; bases unmatched to any gene: 5. Germline assignment: CDR1 MNHEY and CDR2 SVGAGI. The CDR3 nucleotides are TGTGCCAGCAGTTACTCGGGGGGGAGGAGCGAGCAGTACTTC. It codes for CASSYSGGRSEQYF.

The rearrangement links TRBV28 to TRBJ2-4; 7 bases are shared with TRBD1. V shed 5 bases, J shed 1 base, and the junction held 8 bases outside the gene matches. Germline V gene sequence: CDR1 MDHEN, CDR2 SYDVKM. The CDR3 spans 16 residues. Here the CDR3 reads CASSEVRGLAKNIQYF. The CDR3 DNA sequence: TGTGCCAGCAGTGAAGTCAGGGGGTTGGCCAAAAACATTCAGTACTTC.

The chain links TRBV7-2 to TRBJ2-3, with 10 bases fitting TRBD2. V lost 5 bases, J lost 4 bases, and 9 bases stayed unmatched. The germline V gene encodes CDR1 SGHTA and CDR2 FQGNSA. The CDR3 covers 16 residues. CDR3 sequence: CASSQTGTSAADTQYF. The CDR3 region has the DNA TGTGCCAGCAGCCAGACCGGGACTAGCGCCGCAGATACGCAGTATTTT.

This chain connects TRBV4-1 to TRBJ2-7, with a weak D call TRBD2 (5 bases). CDR3 length: 15 residues. In germline, CDR1 is MGHRA, CDR2 YSYEKL. V lost 1 base and J lost 0, with 10 bases in between. The CDR3 DNA reads as TGCGCCAGCAGCCAAGGTAGCCGGGGCTCCTACGAGCAGTACTTC. Protein product: CASSQGSRGSYEQYF.

V and J are TRBV28 and TRBJ1-2, with D perhaps matching TRBD1 (6 bases). The CDR3 is 15 residues long. From germline, CDR1 is MDHEN and CDR2 SYDVKM. Trimming cost V 5 bases and J 5 bases, with 18 bases left between them. The CDR3 DNA sequence: TGTGCCAGCAGTGATCCTGATGGGGGGCGGTATGGCTACACCTTC. Residues: CASSDPDGGRYGYTF.

Of note for this clone: This specimen includes other DNA sequences encoding the same CDR3. The V and J genes are TRBV30 and TRBJ2-7; no clear D gene. Trimming stripped 2 bases from V and 5 bases from J, with 10 bases between. This CDR3 has 12 amino acids. The germline V gene encodes CDR1 GTSNPN and CDR2 SVGIG (reference sequence). The CDR3 region is CAWSPINHEQYF. CDR3 in DNA: TGTGCCTGGAGTCCAATCAACCACGAGCAGTACTTC. The full variable domain, completed using reference TRBV30 and TRBJ2-7, is SQTIHQWPATLVQPVGSPLSLECTVEGTSNPNLYWYRQAAGRGLQLLFYSVGIGQISSEVPQNLSASRPQDRQFILSSKKLLLSDSGFYLCAWSPINHEQYFGPGTRLTVT.

The chain combines TRBV6-5 with TRBJ2-1; TRBD2 matches 9 bases. V lost 2 bases, J lost 8 bases, and 7 bases stayed unmatched. The CDR3 is 15 residues long. Germline CDR1 is MNHEY and CDR2 is SVGAGI. The CDR3 here is CASSYPLAGIDEQFF. CDR3 DNA sequence: TGTGCCAGCAGTTACCCCCTAGCGGGAATCGATGAGCAGTTCTTC.

This sequence joins TRBV2 and TRBJ2-3; TRBD1 matches 10 bases. Germline values: CDR1 SNHLY, CDR2 FYNNEI. The V gene end was trimmed by 6 bases and the J gene end by 5 bases; junction bases not matched to a gene: 5. CDR3 length: 14 amino acids. Written as DNA, the CDR3 is TGTGCCAGCAGCCCCGGGACAGGGGAAGATACGCAGTATTTT. Protein: CASSPGTGEDTQYF.

V usage is TRBV9 and J usage is TRBJ2-7; D gene unclear. The germline V gene has CDR1 SGDLS and CDR2 YYNGEE. The V end lost 0 bases, the J end lost 6 bases, and 16 bases lay between the germline ends. The CDR3 has 15 residues. As DNA, the CDR3 is TGTGCCAGCAGCGTAGCGGATATTGCCGGACGCGAGCAGTACTTC. Protein product: CASSVADIAGREQYF.

The chain couples TRBV4-1 to TRBJ2-2, with D perhaps matching TRBD1 (7 bases). CDR1 MGHRA and CDR2 YSYEKL come from the germline V gene. The CDR3 covers 17 residues. V lost 3 bases and J 2 bases, leaving 16 bases between the germline ends. CDR3 bases: TGCGCCAGCAGCCACGAACGGAGGGGGCATAACACCGGGGAGCTGTTTTTT. Protein sequence: CASSHERRGHNTGELFF.

The J gene is TRBJ2-5, the V gene TRBV11-2; possibly TRBD2 for D (6 bases). Germline loops: CDR1 SGHAT, CDR2 FQNNGV. The CDR3 extends over 16 amino acids. Trimming pared 5 bases from V and 2 bases from J, leaving 18 bases between. CDR3 nucleotides: TGTGCCAGCAGCCCAGGACTAAAACCGTTACAAGAGACCCAGTACTTC. Its translation is CASSPGLKPLQETQYF.

V is TRBV4-1 and J is TRBJ1-6; D unresolved. The CDR3 is 14 residues long. Trimming left V 1 base short and J 9 bases short, with 10 bases between. In germline, CDR1 is MGHRA, CDR2 YSYEKL. CDR3 nucleotides: TGCGCCAGCAGCCAAGGGGGTTTGGGTTCACCCCTCCACTTT. This codes for CASSQGGLGSPLHF.

V gene TRBV4-1 combines with J gene TRBJ2-7; 7 bases map to TRBD2. The CDR3 runs 15 residues. V shed 3 bases, J shed 5 bases, and the junction held 10 bases outside the gene matches. Germline-derived CDR1 and CDR2 are MGHRA and YSYEKL. CDR3 sequence: CASSQLLANLDEQYF. CDR3 DNA sequence: TGCGCCAGCAGCCAGTTACTAGCGAACTTGGACGAGCAGTACTTC.

The V call is TRBV25-1, the J call TRBJ1-2; D is unresolved. The CDR3 loop spans 12 amino acids. Trimming pared 1 base from V and 4 bases from J, leaving 4 bases between. The germline CDR1 and CDR2 sequences are MGHDK and SYGVNS. The chain's CDR3 is CASSEFLYGYTF. The CDR3 nucleotides read TGTGCCAGCAGTGAATTTCTCTATGGCTACACCTTC.

V and J are TRBV9 and TRBJ2-7; possible D gene TRBD2, 6 bases. Germline CDR1 is SGDLS and CDR2 is YYNGEE. Between the trimmed V and J ends, which lost 0 bases and 7 bases, there was a span of 14 bases. This CDR3 is 14 amino acids long. The CDR3 is CASSVDWAGNEQYF. The CDR3 DNA reads as TGTGCCAGCAGCGTAGATTGGGCGGGGAATGAGCAGTACTTC.

This clone occurred once. The rearrangement joins TRBV2 to TRBJ2-7; 10 bases map to TRBD2. The CDR3 is 16 amino acids. CDR1 and CDR2 (germline): SNHLY, FYNNEI. With 1 base clipped from V and 0 bases from J, the junction kept 3 bases outside the gene matches. The CDR3 is CASSEGASGSSYEQYF. The CDR3 DNA is TGTGCCAGCAGTGAAGGGGCTAGCGGGAGCTCCTACGAGCAGTACTTC.

The table lists this clone with a few counts. The V call is TRBV6-5, the J call TRBJ2-7; TRBD1 matches at 8 bases. CDR1 is MNHEY, CDR2 SVGAGI, per germline. With V trimmed by 5 bases and J by 4 bases, 10 bases remained unmatched. The length of the CDR3 is 15 residues. The CDR3 loop is CASSPFTGGSYEQYF. The CDR3 coding sequence is TGTGCCAGCAGTCCATTTACAGGGGGATCTTACGAGCAGTACTTC.

The chain couples TRBV7-2 to TRBJ1-1; D ambiguous. The germline gives CDR1 SGHTA, CDR2 FQGNSA. Trimming removed 0 bases at V and 6 bases at J, with 14 bases between. The CDR3 has 15 residues. The CDR3 DNA sequence: TGTGCCAGCAGCTTAGCGGGAGGGCTCCTTTCTGAAGCTTTCTTT. The encoded protein is CASSLAGGLLSEAFF.

This chain joins TRBV7-6 and TRBJ2-5; D perhaps matches TRBD1 (5 bases). The CDR3 consists of 15 residues. Germline-derived CDR1 and CDR2 are SGHVS and FNYEAQ. The V and J ends lost 3 bases and 1 base respectively, with 12 bases between them. CDR3 bases: TGTGCCAGCAGCTTGGGGCCCCGAGCCCAAGAGACCCAGTACTTC. Its translation is CASSLGPRAQETQYF.

The rearrangement uses TRBV15 and TRBJ2-3; D might be TRBD2 (5 bases). This CDR3 contains 16 residues. Germline values: CDR1 LNHNV, CDR2 YYDKDF (reference sequence). V lost 1 base and J 0 bases, leaving 11 bases between the germline ends. As DNA, the CDR3 is TGTGCCACCAGCAGAGCACTAGGACGAAGCACAGATACGCAGTATTTT. This codes for CATSRALGRSTDTQYF.

J is TRBJ1-1 and V is TRBV27; TRBD1 is a possible D gene (6 bases). The CDR3 is made up of 15 amino acids. V shed 3 bases and J shed 4 bases, with 15 bases lying between them. Germline assignment: CDR1 MNHEY and CDR2 SMNVEV (reference sequence). The CDR3 here is CASSFGKGGGTEAFF. CDR3 DNA sequence: TGTGCCAGCAGTTTCGGGAAGGGAGGGGGCACTGAAGCTTTCTTT.

This chain joins TRBV11-2 and TRBJ2-1, with 10 positions matching TRBD2. The V and J ends lost 2 bases and 4 bases, in that order; junction bases with no gene match: 8. CDR3 length: 17 amino acids. Germline CDR1 and CDR2: SGHAT and FQNNGV. In DNA, the CDR3 is TGTGCCAGCAGCTTAATGCGTGGGACTAGCGCTTACAATGAGCAGTTCTTC. It specifies CASSLMRGTSAYNEQFF.

Worth noting for this clone: The sample has other DNA sequences that encode this CDR3 too. The rearrangement joins TRBV7-6 to TRBJ2-3; 9 bases match TRBD2. Germline V gene data show CDR1 as SGHVS and CDR2 as FNYEAQ. The CDR3 sequence is 15 residues long. After removal of 2 bases from V and 3 bases from J, the junction contained 3 bases not matched to a gene. The CDR3: CASSLLAGRTDTQYF. DNA for the CDR3: TGTGCCAGCAGCTTACTAGCGGGACGAACAGATACGCAGTATTTT.